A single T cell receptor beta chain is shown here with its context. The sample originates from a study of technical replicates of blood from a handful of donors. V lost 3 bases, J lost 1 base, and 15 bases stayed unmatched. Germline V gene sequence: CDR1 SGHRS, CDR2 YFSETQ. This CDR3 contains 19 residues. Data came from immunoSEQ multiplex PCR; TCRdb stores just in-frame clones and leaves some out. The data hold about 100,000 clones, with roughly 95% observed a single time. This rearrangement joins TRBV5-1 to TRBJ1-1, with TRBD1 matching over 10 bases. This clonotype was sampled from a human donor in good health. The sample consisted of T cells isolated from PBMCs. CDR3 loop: CASSSWPTGGSGPNTEAFF. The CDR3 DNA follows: TGCGCCAGCAGCTCATGGCCGACAGGGGGCTCCGGACCGAACACTGAAGCTTTCTTT.